Following are 3 T cell receptor beta chains from one sample sequenced in a study of shared clonotypes between healthy human individuals. TCRdb's table, derived via immunoSEQ multiplex PCR, lists solely in-frame clones and lacks some. The data hold some 2,400,000 clones, with approximately 96% observed a single time. Sequenced material: naive CD4+ T cells sorted from blood. The subset here: CD45RA+ positively selected. These receptors all come from a man younger than 30 in good health.

This clone was detected once. The J gene is TRBJ1-5, the V gene TRBV19; 8 bases match TRBD1. V was pared by 7 bases and J by 6 bases, with 11 bases of the junction left unmatched. CDR1 is LNHDA, CDR2 SQIVND, per germline (reference sequence). CDR3 length: 15 residues. DNA of the CDR3: TGTGCCAGTATCCCCGGACAGGGAGGAGGTCAGCCCCAGCATTTT. This sequence encodes CASIPGQGGGQPQHF.

This chain connects TRBV11-2 to TRBJ1-3; 7 bases match TRBD1. The J segment lost 0 bases and the V segment lost 4 bases, leaving 3 bases of the junction unmatched. This CDR3 has 15 residues. The V gene's germline CDR1 is SGHAT and CDR2 FQNNGV. CDR3 in amino acids: CASSSNRGSGNTIYF. In DNA, the CDR3 is TGTGCCAGCAGCTCAAACAGGGGCTCTGGAAACACCATATATTTT.

This clone has just one count. The chain recombines TRBV7-2 with TRBJ1-4, with 8 nucleotides matching TRBD1. Trimming removed 4 bases from V and 7 bases from J; junction bases left unmatched: 5. CDR3 length: 14 amino acids. Germline V gene lookup returns CDR1 SGHTA and CDR2 FQGNSA. CDR3 DNA: TGTGCCAGCAGCTCGGGACAGGAGGCTGAAAAACTGTTTTTT. This sequence encodes CASSSGQEAEKLFF. Full variable domain (outside the CDR3, taken from reference TRBV7-2 and TRBJ1-4): GAGVSQSPSNKVTEKGKDVELRCDPISGHTALYWYRQSLGQGLEFLIYFQGNSAPDKSGLPSDRFSAERTGGSVSTLTIQRTQQEDSAVYLCASSSGQEAEKLFFGSGTQLSVL.